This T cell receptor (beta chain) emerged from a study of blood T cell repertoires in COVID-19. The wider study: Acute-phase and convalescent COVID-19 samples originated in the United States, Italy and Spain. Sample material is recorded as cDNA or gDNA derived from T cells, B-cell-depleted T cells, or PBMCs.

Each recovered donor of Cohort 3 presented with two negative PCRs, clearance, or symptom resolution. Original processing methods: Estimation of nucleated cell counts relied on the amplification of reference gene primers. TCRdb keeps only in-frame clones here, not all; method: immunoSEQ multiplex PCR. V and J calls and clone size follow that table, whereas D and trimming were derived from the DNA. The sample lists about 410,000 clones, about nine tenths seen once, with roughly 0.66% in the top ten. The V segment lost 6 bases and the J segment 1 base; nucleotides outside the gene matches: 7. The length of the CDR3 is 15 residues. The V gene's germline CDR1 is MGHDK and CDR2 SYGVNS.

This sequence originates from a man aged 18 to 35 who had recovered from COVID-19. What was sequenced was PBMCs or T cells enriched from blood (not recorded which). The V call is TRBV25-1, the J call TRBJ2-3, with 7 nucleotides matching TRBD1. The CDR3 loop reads CASRGGQGGTDTQYF. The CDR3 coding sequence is TGTGCCAGCAGGGGTGGCCAGGGGGGCACAGATACGCAGTATTTT.